Sequencing of this T cell receptor (beta chain) was carried out in a study of blood T cells in healthy people across ages (dated by TCRdb to the mid-2010s). General notes on the study: In model experiments, roughly one uniquely barcoded TCR beta cDNA molecule per two T cells was captured by template switching. The donors were split into four age groups: young (average about 16 years), middle-aged (over 35), aged (more than 60) and long-lived (roughly 77). To avoid experimental bias, donors of different ages were distributed randomly across sequencing lanes. For two donors (one aged 18 to 30 and one aged 80 or older), the study analyzed two additional independent replicas of 1 million unique cDNA reads from the same blood draw. Using deep sequencing normalized with unique cDNA molecular identifiers, the study measured how TCR beta repertoire diversity changes with age. Results and caveats for the whole study, not just this receptor: The percentage of naive T cells measured by flow cytometry correlated strongly with observed TCR beta diversity. Since profiling was done on bulk unsorted PBMCs, naive and antigen-experienced compartments could not be conclusively compared. Observed TCR beta diversity per million T cells fell roughly linearly with age, and a significant reduction was already apparent by age around 39. Donor CMV infection status was unknown, potentially confounding age-related changes in expanded clonotypes. Compared with the aged group, more naive CD4+ T cells, fewer expanded clones and increased TCR diversity were shown by the long-lived group, suggesting age selection. Estimates of total diversity based on one million sequenced T cells were considered lower bounds and underestimates.

This clonotype has just a few counts. What antigen it recognizes has not been identified. No much larger clone exists at a distance of one base, and base qualities are not known. The V end gives up 5 bases and the J end 7 bases, leaving 10 bases in the junction not matched to a gene. The CDR3 spans 14 residues, from the cysteine through the phenylalanine. Of all the DNA, just the CDR3 is kept, 42 bases in frame from base 1. The method behind the library was 5' RACE. The instrument was an Illumina HiSeq 2500. A second PCR of about 6 to 12 cycles was performed with a sample-barcoded 5' primer and a J-beta primer mix. A unique molecular identifier was introduced onto each TCR beta cDNA molecule by a template-switch 5' adaptor carrying 12 random nucleotides. At least 2.5 million CDR3-containing paired-end reads were obtained from each sample. The Mint cDNA synthesis kit, primed by a TRBC-specific oligonucleotide, was used to synthesize first-strand cDNA from all RNA. Following uracil-DNA glycosylase treatment, a first 18-cycle PCR with universal primers M1SS and BC2_uni_R was performed on all cDNA. Per the source publication's procedure: Normalization of each sample was performed by random selection of 1 million high-quality reads, each carrying a distinct molecular identifier. Instead of being binned into consensus sequences, reads that shared molecular identifiers were thrown out. MiTCR, with a Q25 quality threshold and the strictest error-elimination algorithm, was used for CDR3 identification, clonotype clustering and error correction. Lower-bound total TCR beta diversity was estimated with a nonparametric unseen species model using Euler transformation. TCRdb trimmed public reads at Q25 via fastp, called clones via MiXCR and kept in-frame beta chains. Duplicate CDR3 protein sequences are folded into a single record with the most common DNA and genes. The V and J calls reflect TCRdb's pipeline rather than the authors' work. The table for this sample lists hundreds of thousands of distinct CDR3 sequences; about 30% of them were counted only once. The ten largest make up roughly 15% of the sample.

The approximately 40 donors, aged about 6 to 95 years, were systemically healthy Caucasian individuals from Russia. Each donor gave 8 to 10 milliliters of peripheral blood, drawn into EDTA-treated Vacutainer tubes. Ficoll-Paque density-gradient centrifugation was used to isolate PBMCs, with at least 6 million obtained per sample. Trizol reagent was used to extract total RNA from PBMCs, with at least 5 micrograms per sample. For every donor, flow cytometry on a PBMC aliquot measured the percentage of naive CD45RAhigh/CD27high T cells. Sequencing used blood. The source is a woman at least 80 years old in good health. Donor details come from another sample of the same person, matched by shared clones. This receptor chain uses TRBV12-3 or TRBV12-4 and TRBJ1-1, with TRBD1 matching 7 junction bases. DNA sequence: TGTGCCAGCAGTCGAACAGGGGAGCGGAATGAAGCTTTCTTT. This is translated as CASSRTGERNEAFF.